This T cell receptor beta chain was profiled in a study of Graves' ophthalmopathy and Graves' hyperthyroidism. At the level of the study: Hyperthyroidism qualified as stable when ophthalmopathy did not develop within 18 months of follow-up. Study-level findings and limits: Most thyroid-expanded clonotypes exceeding 0.001 frequency were also found in blood. The model predicted ophthalmopathy progression with 60% to 71% sensitivity and 72.22% specificity.

Eligible hyperthyroidism cases comprised new diagnoses of under 2 months' duration in individuals aged 18 to 65. As the template, RNA transcripts were used to amplify TCR beta CDR3 regions. The authors performed first-round RT-PCR with HTBI primers and then a second-round multiplex PCR. Each CDR3 protein gets one entry after TCRdb re-called the multiplex PCR reads with MiXCR. The sample yields roughly 600,000 distinct CDR3 sequences, just under 40% seen once. Remarks on this clonotype: The antigen remains undetermined.

There are 13 residues in the CDR3. Germline V lookup: CDR1 SGDLS, CDR2 YYNGEE. The clonotype was recovered from an adult man with Graves' hyperthyroidism. V is TRBV9 and J is TRBJ2-7, with a possible D match to TRBD1 (5 bases). The assigned J gene may be wrong: the sequence end matches TRBJ2-1 better. Sequenced sample: peripheral blood or thyroid tissue (not recorded which). In DNA form, the CDR3 reads TGTGCCAGCAGCGGGGTAGGGGACAATGAGCAGTTCTTC. Its protein product is CASSGVGDNEQFF.